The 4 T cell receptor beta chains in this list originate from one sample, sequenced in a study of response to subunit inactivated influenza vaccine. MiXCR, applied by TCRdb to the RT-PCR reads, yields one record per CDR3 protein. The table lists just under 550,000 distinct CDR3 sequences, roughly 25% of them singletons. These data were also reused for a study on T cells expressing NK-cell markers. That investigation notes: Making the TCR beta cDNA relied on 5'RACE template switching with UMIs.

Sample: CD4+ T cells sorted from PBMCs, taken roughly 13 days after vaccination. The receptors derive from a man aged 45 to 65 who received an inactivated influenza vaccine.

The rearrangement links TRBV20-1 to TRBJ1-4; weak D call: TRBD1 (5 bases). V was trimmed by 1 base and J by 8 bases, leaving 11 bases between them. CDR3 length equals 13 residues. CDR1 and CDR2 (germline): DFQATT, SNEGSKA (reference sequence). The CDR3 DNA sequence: TGCAGTGCTAGAGTTCCAGGGAGGGAAAAACTGTTTTTT. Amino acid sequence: CSARVPGREKLFF.

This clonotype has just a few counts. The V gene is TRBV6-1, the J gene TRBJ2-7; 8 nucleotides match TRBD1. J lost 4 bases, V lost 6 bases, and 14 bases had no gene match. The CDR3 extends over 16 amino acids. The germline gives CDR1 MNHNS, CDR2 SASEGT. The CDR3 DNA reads TGTGCCAGCAGGCCATCGCACGGACAGGGAGCATACGAGCAGTACTTC. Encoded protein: CASRPSHGQGAYEQYF.

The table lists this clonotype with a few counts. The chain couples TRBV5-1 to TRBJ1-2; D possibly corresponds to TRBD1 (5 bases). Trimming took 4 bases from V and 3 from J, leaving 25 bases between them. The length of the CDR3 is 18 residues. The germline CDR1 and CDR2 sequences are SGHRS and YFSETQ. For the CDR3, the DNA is TGCGCCAGCAGCCCAGGCAACCTACAAGGGGCGATTGACTATGGCTACACCTTC. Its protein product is CASSPGNLQGAIDYGYTF.

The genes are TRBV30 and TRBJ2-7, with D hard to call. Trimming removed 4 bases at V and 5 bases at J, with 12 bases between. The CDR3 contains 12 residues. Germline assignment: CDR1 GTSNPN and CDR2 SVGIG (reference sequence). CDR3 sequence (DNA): TGTGCCTGGAAGGGCGCTTTCCACGAGCAGTACTTC. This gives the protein CAWKGAFHEQYF.